A single T cell receptor (beta chain) is shown here with its context. Its antigen is not known. The sample belongs to a study of cytomegalovirus exposure and HLA in healthy donors. Regarding the study as a whole: Among CMV-associated TCR beta chains, most appeared HLA-restricted in a later analysis.

The germline V gene has CDR1 MDHEN and CDR2 SYDVKM. Trimming shortened V by 3 bases and J by 10 bases, and 16 bases separated the two germline ends. The CDR3 loop spans 15 amino acids. Vbeta (60) and Jbeta (13) primers were used in the PCR. Clones were read by immunoSEQ multiplex PCR, and TCRdb kept only the in-frame ones, dropping some. The profile shows approximately 240,000 clones, roughly four fifths of them singletons. Sequencing was carried out using PBMCs. This chain uses TRBV28 with TRBJ1-6, with a possible D match to TRBD1 (6 bases). This TCR was sampled from a woman in her thirties or forties in good health and CMV-seronegative. CDR3 DNA: TGTGCCAGCAGTTTCCACAGGGAAATTGGGTCACCCCTCCACTTT. Translation gives CASSFHREIGSPLHF.